The present entry profiles one T cell receptor beta chain with its context. Germline V CDR1 and CDR2: SGHAT, FQNNGV. The ends were cut back, 4 bases at V and 4 bases at J, with 14 bases in the middle. The CDR3 has 15 amino acids. Authors' analysis steps: Nucleated cell number was recorded as an estimate derived from reference gene primer amplification. Method: immunoSEQ multiplex PCR; TCRdb's copy keeps in-frame clones and lacks some. V and J calls and clone size follow that table, whereas D and trimming were derived from the DNA. The sample shows roughly 73,000 clones, roughly 90% of them seen only once. These data originate in a study of blood T cell repertoires in COVID-19. Overall study context: Researchers got acute and convalescent COVID-19 samples from the United States, Italy and Spain.

The sample was peripheral blood. The V call is TRBV11-2, the J call TRBJ2-1, with D possibly being TRBD2 (6 bases). This sequence was found in a man in his 70s with active or convalescent COVID-19. CDR3 residues: CASSSTGLIYNEQFF. In DNA form, the CDR3 reads TGTGCCAGCAGCTCAACGGGACTGATATACAATGAGCAGTTCTTC. Full variable domain (outside the CDR3, taken from reference TRBV11-2 and TRBJ2-1): EAGVAQSPRYKIIEKRQSVAFWCNPISGHATLYWYQQILGQGPKLLIQFQNNGVVDDSQLPKDRFSAERLKGVDSTLKIQPAKLEDSAVYLCASSSTGLIYNEQFFGPGTRLTVL.